This T cell receptor (beta chain) was observed in a study of blood T cell repertoires in COVID-19. Looking at the study overall: Sites in the United States, Italy and Spain provided acute and convalescent COVID-19 samples. The analysed material was cDNA or gDNA that came from T cells, B-cell-depleted T cells, or PBMCs.

This clone appeared once. Original analysis: Reference gene primer amplification in the assay estimated nucleated cell counts. TCRdb keeps only in-frame clones here, not all; method: immunoSEQ multiplex PCR. V and J calls and clone size come straight from that table; D and trimming were deduced from the DNA. This table holds more than 130,000 clones, about 88% found once. Germline trimming cut 3 bases from V and 3 bases from J; bases unmatched to any gene: 2. This CDR3 is 14 amino acids long. Germline lookup yields CDR1 WSHSY and CDR2 SAAADI. Material for sequencing was peripheral blood. The rearrangement joins TRBV10-2 to TRBJ2-7; 10 nucleotides align to TRBD1. The sequence was collected from a man in his forties or fifties with active or convalescent COVID-19. CDR3 region: CASSDRDRGYEQYF. CDR3 in DNA: TGCGCCAGCAGTGACCGGGACAGGGGCTACGAGCAGTACTTC.